These 15 T cell receptor beta chains share one sample of origin, sequenced in a study of human T cells and chemical hapten exposure. TCRdb analysed the RACE reads with MiXCR anew, one entry per CDR3 protein. The top ten hold 2% to 2.5% of the sample, which has around 250,000 distinct CDR3 sequences, about 8.1% seen once. Time point: pre-sensitization, week 0. Treatment noted: therapeutic diphenylcyclopropenone sensitization with weekly scalp DPC. The source was whole blood, collected in connection with sensitization to the hapten diphenylcyclopropenone (DPC). The receptors originated from a woman in her thirties or forties with alopecia areata. Some clones in this sample may be carry-over from other donors' samples.

The V and J genes are TRBV20-1 and TRBJ2-1; 7 bases match TRBD2. Germline lookup yields CDR1 DFQATT and CDR2 SNEGSKA (reference sequence). The CDR3 extends over 11 amino acids. DNA of the CDR3: TGCAGGGGGGGTAGCGGGAATGAGCAGTTCTTC. As protein: CRGGSGNEQFF.

The chain is built from TRBV4-3 and TRBJ1-1, with D uncertain. Trimming pared 1 base from V and 0 bases from J, leaving 15 bases between. The CDR3 is 17 residues long. Looked up from germline, CDR1 is LGHNA and CDR2 is YSLEER. CDR3 sequence: CASSQVLQSDMNTEAFF. DNA of the CDR3: TGCGCCAGCAGCCAAGTACTACAGAGTGATATGAACACTGAAGCTTTCTTT.

This clonotype was detected a few times. This chain connects TRBV10-3 to TRBJ2-2; TRBD2 matches at 14 bases. Losses at the gene ends were 6 bases for V and 2 bases for J; bases not matched to a gene: 2. The CDR3 has 16 amino acids. From germline, CDR1 is ENHRY and CDR2 SYGVKD. CDR3 sequence: CAIRGTSGRNTGELFF. The CDR3 nucleotides are TGTGCCATCAGGGGGACTAGCGGGAGAAACACCGGGGAGCTGTTTTTT.

This clonotype was seen a few times. V gene TRBV7-2 combines with J gene TRBJ2-3; the D is unclear. Germline CDR1 reads SGHTA; CDR2 reads FQGNSA. Trimming took off 5 bases at V and 3 bases at J, with 12 bases between the two ends. CDR3 length: 14 residues. The CDR3 protein is CASSPRSLTDTQYF. CDR3 bases: TGTGCCAGCAGCCCTCGGAGTCTTACAGATACGCAGTATTTT.

The table lists this clonotype with a few counts. The chain links TRBV4-2 to TRBJ2-5; D is possibly TRBD2 (5 bases). V was cut by 0 bases and J by 5 bases, with 13 bases left in between. From germline, CDR1 is LGHNA and CDR2 YNFKEQ. The CDR3 spans 15 residues. The CDR3 bases are TGTGCCAGCAGCCAAGATCCGGGAACGGAGGAGACCCAGTACTTC. The encoded protein is CASSQDPGTEETQYF.

This clonotype has just a few counts. The chain employs TRBV7-8 and TRBJ2-2, with D perhaps TRBD1 (6 bases). The CDR3 spans 15 residues. V was clipped by 5 bases and J by 5 bases, with 15 bases between them. Germline CDR1 is SGHVS and CDR2 is FQNEAQ. The CDR3 loop reads CASSLGQLLTGELFF. CDR3 DNA sequence: TGTGCCAGCAGCCTCGGACAGCTTCTTACCGGGGAGCTGTTTTTT. Variable domain in full (rest from reference TRBV7-8 and TRBJ2-2): GAGVSQSPRYKVAKRGQDVALRCDPISGHVSLFWYQQALGQGPEFLTYFQNEAQLDKSGLPSDRFFAERPEGSVSTLKIQRTQQEDSAVYLCASSLGQLLTGELFFGEGSRLTVL.

At least ten counts were recorded for this clonotype. CDR3 loop: CASSLTLAGGLTDTQYF. CDR3 sequence (DNA): TGTGCCAGCAGCTTGACCCTAGCGGGAGGGCTTACAGATACGCAGTATTTT. V usage is TRBV7-2 and J usage is TRBJ2-3; 12 bases map to TRBD2. CDR3 length: 17 residues. V lost 3 bases, J lost 3 bases, and 7 bases stayed unmatched. Germline V gene sequence: CDR1 SGHTA, CDR2 FQGNSA.

This clonotype was counted between two and nine times. The chain recombines TRBV28 with TRBJ2-7; D may be TRBD1 or TRBD2 (5 bases each). The CDR3 covers 13 residues. The germline V and J ends were trimmed by 5 bases and 7 bases, with 15 bases remaining between them. The V gene's germline CDR1 is MDHEN and CDR2 SYDVKM. In DNA, the CDR3 is TGTGCCAGCAGTCTTCGGACGGGGCGGGAGCAGTACTTC. This sequence encodes CASSLRTGREQYF. The entire variable domain, with the rest obtained from reference TRBV28 and TRBJ2-7, is as follows: DVKVTQSSRYLVKRTGEKVFLECVQDMDHENMFWYRQDPGLGLRLIYFSYDVKMKEKGDIPEGYSVSREKKERFSLILESASTNQTSMYLCASSLRTGREQYFGPGTRLTVT.

A few counts support this clonotype. This rearrangement joins TRBV18 to TRBJ2-3, with 7 bases matching TRBD1. The V and J ends lost 2 bases and 7 bases, in that order; junction bases with no gene match: 6. Germline loops: CDR1 KGHSH, CDR2 LQKENI. The CDR3 sequence is 14 residues long. CDR3 sequence: CASSPSRGRNTQYF. The DNA for the CDR3 is TGTGCCAGCTCACCATCAAGGGGGCGAAATACGCAGTATTTT.

The V and J genes are TRBV7-2 and TRBJ2-3; no reliable D call. CDR1 is SGHTA and CDR2 is FQGNSA in the germline V gene. The CDR3 has 14 amino acids. V was shortened by 0 bases and J by 8 bases, with 12 bases between the two germline ends. The CDR3 is CASSLATRRRTQYF. For the CDR3, the DNA is TGTGCCAGCAGCTTAGCGACGCGGCGGCGTACGCAGTATTTT.

This clonotype was counted only a few times. This rearrangement joins TRBV6-2 or TRBV6-3 to TRBJ2-7; D gene unclear. V lost 7 bases, J lost 7 bases, and 23 bases lay in between. Germline CDR1 is MNHEY and CDR2 is SVGEGT. CDR3 length: 15 amino acids. Written as DNA, the CDR3 is TGTGCCAGCAAACACCCGACAAGCGCGCTTGGGGAGCAGTACTTC. Encoded protein: CASKHPTSALGEQYF.

The sample holds many counts of this clonotype. J is TRBJ2-2 and V is TRBV7-2, with TRBD2 matching over 8 bases. The CDR3 has 15 residues. Trimming cost V 5 bases and J 5 bases; bases outside gene matches: 7. The germline V gene encodes CDR1 SGHTA and CDR2 FQGNSA. This chain's CDR3 is CASSRPIAGTGELFF. In nucleotides, the CDR3 is TGTGCCAGCAGCCGCCCTATAGCGGGAACCGGGGAGCTGTTTTTT.

There are many counts of this clonotype. The V and J genes are TRBV12-3 or TRBV12-4 and TRBJ1-4; D is unclear. V was pared by 6 bases and J by 1 base, with 12 bases between. This CDR3 is built from 15 residues. The CDR3 nucleotides are TGTGCCAGCAGCCCAGAACGGGGAACTAATGAAAAACTGTTTTTT. Its translation: CASSPERGTNEKLFF.

The chain joins TRBV2 to TRBJ2-3; D is uncertain. Germline V gene sequence: CDR1 SNHLY, CDR2 FYNNEI. The CDR3 totals 16 residues. V shed 6 bases and J shed 8 bases, with 24 bases lying between them. CDR3 sequence: CASSSIRVEDSFTQYF. CDR3 in DNA: TGTGCCAGCAGCTCCATACGAGTGGAAGACTCTTTTACGCAGTATTTT.

The chain has TRBV28 and TRBJ1-1; the D is unclear. Per the germline V gene, CDR1 is MDHEN and CDR2 is SYDVKM. The length of the CDR3 is 15 residues. V was cut by 7 bases and J by 0 bases, with 15 bases left in between. CDR3 residues: CASTLGGRLNTEAFF. The CDR3 bases are TGTGCCAGCACCCTTGGCGGACGTCTGAACACTGAAGCTTTCTTT.